This T cell receptor (beta chain) emerged from a study of glioma-infiltrating T cells. The iRepertoire nested amplicon-rescue multiplex PCR amplified TCR alpha and beta CDR3s from RNA. For one-step reverse transcription and amplification, 100-400 ng of tissue mRNA or PBMC total RNA was used. From the multiplex PCR reads, TCRdb called clonotypes with MiXCR, one entry per CDR3 protein. The sample includes approximately 190,000 distinct CDR3 sequences, roughly a third of them seen just once. This CDR3 has 15 amino acids. Germline V lookup: CDR1 MNHNY, CDR2 SVGAGI (reference sequence). Findings and limits, study-wide: Very few CDR3 sequences were shared between tissue and blood.

Regarding this clonotype: Its antigen remains unknown. Sequence at one end of the junction differs from germline and may be a read error.

The specimen was glioma tissue, nonneoplastic brain tissue, or PBMCs (not recorded which). The TCR originated in a human donor with low-grade glioma or glioblastoma, undergoing nonglioma brain surgery, or in good health (not recorded which). The chain couples TRBV6-6 to TRBJ2-5; D perhaps matches TRBD2 (7 bases). The DNA of the CDR3 is TGTGCCAGCAGTTTCGGACTAGGAGGGGGAGAGACCCAAAACTTC. This encodes CASSFGLGGGETQNF.